This section outlines one T cell receptor (beta chain) sequence together with its context. What it recognizes is unknown. The CDR3 covers 14 residues. The V gene end was trimmed by 6 bases and the J gene end by 4 bases; junction bases not matched to a gene: 5. CDR1 is MGHDK, CDR2 SYGVNS, per germline. The data belong to a study of T cell responses to AZD1222 COVID-19 vaccine. Study information: The study pooled second doses at about 4 or about 12 weeks.

Assay used: immunoSEQ multiplex PCR; TCRdb lists only in-frame clones, some missing. This sample has about 150,000 clones, with around nine tenths found just once. General observations from the study: The donors showed a predominance of white British ancestry and of females, with possible underestimation of clonal diversity. Sampling that yielded the repertoires occurred only after the peak T cell response. Compared with day 0, the breadth and depth of the Spike-specific TCR repertoire rose significantly after two doses of AZD1222.

The material was peripheral blood, obtained on day 0 of AZD1222 vaccination. This chain uses TRBV25-1 with TRBJ2-7; 11 nucleotides agree with TRBD1. The sequence was obtained from an adult in good health. In DNA, the CDR3 is TGTGCCAGCAGAGCCGGACAGGGGGCGTACGAGCAGTACTTC. Translation gives CASRAGQGAYEQYF.